One and the same sample provided the 15 T cell receptor beta chains below, sequenced in a study of T-cell reconstitution after alpha-beta-depleted transplantation in children. Unique molecular identifiers were incorporated during preparation of the TCRbeta library. In TCRdb, the PCR reads were re-called with MiXCR into one record per CDR3 protein. The sample includes hundreds of thousands of distinct CDR3 sequences, roughly 17% of them seen just once. Sequenced material: PBMCs from the stem cell graft donor, taken from the stem cell graft. The source is a human donor who donated a stem cell graft to a child with acute myeloid leukemia.

This clonotype has more than one count but fewer than ten. The chain combines TRBV5-5 with TRBJ1-4; D might be TRBD1 (6 bases). Trimming took 4 bases from V and 8 from J, leaving 21 bases between them. The CDR3 length is 16 residues. Germline CDR1 reads SGHKS; CDR2 reads YYEKEE (reference sequence). The chain's CDR3 is CASSPRPGTLSEKLFF. The CDR3 DNA sequence: TGTGCCAGCAGCCCCCGCCCCGGGACACTTTCCGAAAAACTGTTTTTT.

The V and J genes are TRBV20-1 and TRBJ1-4; 7 bases match TRBD1. The CDR3 runs 15 residues. Looked up from germline, CDR1 is DFQATT and CDR2 is SNEGSKA (reference sequence). The V gene end was trimmed by 2 bases and the J gene end by 7 bases; junction bases not matched to a gene: 10. CDR3 sequence: CSARPPTGASEKLFF. In DNA, the CDR3 is TGCAGTGCTAGACCGCCCACAGGGGCTAGTGAAAAACTGTTTTTT.

This clonotype came up many times. V usage is TRBV20-1 and J usage is TRBJ2-5; no clear D gene. Germline V lookup: CDR1 DFQATT, CDR2 SNEGSKA (reference sequence). The CDR3 sequence is 11 residues long. V lost 6 bases and J lost 5, with 10 bases in between. CDR3 amino acids: CSAPKVETQYF. In DNA form, the CDR3 reads TGCAGTGCCCCCAAGGTTGAGACCCAGTACTTC.

This clonotype was detected ten times or more. This chain uses TRBV6-2 or TRBV6-3 with TRBJ2-5, with D perhaps TRBD2 (7 bases). Trimming removed 6 bases from V and 5 bases from J, with 13 bases in between. Germline V CDR1 and CDR2: MNHEY, SVGEGT. The CDR3 runs to 13 residues. This CDR3 reads CASSGGQEETQYF. The CDR3 nucleotides read TGTGCCAGCAGCGGGGGGCAGGAGGAGACCCAGTACTTC.

This clonotype has just a few counts. The CDR3 nucleotides read TGTGCCAGCAGCCCGGACGGGGGCCGTGGCTCCTATGGCTACACCTTC. Amino acid sequence: CASSPDGGRGSYGYTF. The J gene is TRBJ1-2, the V gene TRBV7-2; a weak D match, TRBD1 (6 bases). V lost 5 bases, J lost 4 bases, and 20 bases lay in between. Germline values: CDR1 SGHTA, CDR2 FQGNSA. This CDR3 has 16 residues.

The chain uses TRBV12-3 or TRBV12-4 and TRBJ2-1; D could derive from TRBD1 or TRBD2 (5 bases each). V was trimmed by 2 bases and J by 0 bases, leaving 17 bases between them. The CDR3 is made up of 18 amino acids. The CDR3 DNA reads TGTGCCAGCAGTTTATTTCGGGGCGGACCGAGCTCCTACAATGAGCAGTTCTTC. As protein: CASSLFRGGPSSYNEQFF.

Here the CDR3 reads CASSLNGANYGYTF. The CDR3 DNA is TGTGCCAGCAGCTTAAACGGGGCTAACTATGGCTACACCTTC. The rearrangement joins TRBV11-2 to TRBJ1-2; D gene uncertain. Trimming pared 2 bases from V and 0 bases from J, leaving 7 bases between. The CDR3 consists of 14 residues. Germline lookup yields CDR1 SGHAT and CDR2 FQNNGV. The whole variable domain, filled in from reference TRBV11-2 and TRBJ1-2, reads EAGVAQSPRYKIIEKRQSVAFWCNPISGHATLYWYQQILGQGPKLLIQFQNNGVVDDSQLPKDRFSAERLKGVDSTLKIQPAKLEDSAVYLCASSLNGANYGYTFGSGTRLTVV.

V and J are TRBV7-9 and TRBJ2-5; tentatively, D is TRBD1 (6 bases). This CDR3 has 14 amino acids. With 3 bases removed from V and 7 bases from J, the gap between germline ends came to 15 bases. In germline, CDR1 is SEHNR, CDR2 FQNEAQ (reference sequence). In DNA, the CDR3 is TGTGCCAGCAGCTTCCGGACAGACGAGGGGACCCAGTACTTC. This sequence encodes CASSFRTDEGTQYF.

The J gene is TRBJ2-1, the V gene TRBV25-1; TRBD2 matches 8 bases. Germline V gives CDR1 MGHDK, CDR2 SYGVNS. The V and J ends lost 3 bases and 2 bases, in that order; junction bases with no gene match: 9. The CDR3 is 17 amino acids. For the CDR3, the DNA is TGTGCCAGCAGTGATCCTCGGGGGGGCCTCCCCTACAATGAGCAGTTCTTC. Protein product: CASSDPRGGLPYNEQFF. Supplemented by reference TRBV25-1 and TRBJ2-1, the full variable domain reads EADIYQTPRYLVIGTGKKITLECSQTMGHDKMYWYQQDPGMELHLIHYSYGVNSTEKGDLSSESTVSRIRTEHFPLTLESARPSHTSQYLCASSDPRGGLPYNEQFFGPGTRLTVL.

The sample holds many counts of this clonotype. The chain combines TRBV6-5 with TRBJ1-2; 9 nucleotides line up with TRBD1. Germline lookup yields CDR1 MNHEY and CDR2 SVGAGI. This CDR3 has 15 residues. V lost 1 base, J lost 4 bases, and 4 bases stayed unmatched. CDR3 residues: CASSYLTGGVYGYTF. The CDR3 region has the DNA TGTGCCAGCAGTTACTTGACAGGGGGTGTCTATGGCTACACCTTC.

This clonotype was seen ten or more times. The chain carries TRBV29-1 and TRBJ2-3, with D uncertain. This CDR3 comprises 12 residues. Trimming left V 2 bases short and J 4 bases short, with 7 bases between. Germline CDR1 and CDR2: SQVTM and ANQGSEA. The CDR3 nucleotides read TGCAGCGTTGAAACCCTAGCAGATACGCAGTATTTT. Translation: CSVETLADTQYF.

This clonotype was counted between two and nine times. The chain employs TRBV4-3 and TRBJ1-1; no firm D call. Germline values: CDR1 LGHNA, CDR2 YSLEER. V lost 0 bases, J lost 6 bases, and 14 bases lay in between. The CDR3 is made up of 15 amino acids. CDR3 DNA: TGCGCCAGCAGCCAAGATGGTAGAGGGAGCCCTGAAGCTTTCTTT. Encoded protein: CASSQDGRGSPEAFF.

This clonotype was picked up many times. The chain recombines TRBV12-3 or TRBV12-4 with TRBJ2-3; no clear D. The V gene lost 6 bases and the J gene lost 4 bases, with 14 bases spanning the gap. The CDR3 length is 14 residues. CDR3 amino acids: CASSLRRAADTQYF. CDR3 sequence (DNA): TGTGCCAGCAGCCTCAGGCGCGCGGCAGATACGCAGTATTTT.

A word on this clonotype: The junction departs from germline at one end; a sequencing error may be responsible. This chain joins TRBV20-1 and TRBJ2-1, with D possibly being TRBD1 (6 bases). CDR1 DFQATT and CDR2 SNEGSKA come from the germline V gene (reference sequence). This CDR3 has 12 amino acids. CDR3 nucleotides: TGCAGTGCCCACGGACAGTACAATGAGCAGATCTTC. This sequence encodes CSAHGQYNEQIF.

This clonotype has a count of ten or more. This chain uses TRBV29-1 with TRBJ1-1; 9 nucleotides agree with TRBD1. The CDR3 sequence is 12 residues long. Per the germline V gene, CDR1 is SQVTM and CDR2 is ANQGSEA. The V and J ends lost 7 bases and 6 bases, in that order; junction bases with no gene match: 6. DNA for the CDR3: TGCAGCGCTCCCGACAGGGGGGCTGAAGCTTTCTTT. This encodes CSAPDRGAEAFF.